This TCR beta chain was identified during a study of TIL therapy for anti-PD-1-resistant metastatic lung cancer. The sample's time point: pre-treatment sample, taken before nivolumab and TIL therapy. Pleural nodules or supraclavicular lymph nodes made up most of the excised metastases sampled. Trimming took off 0 bases at V and 4 bases at J, with 11 bases between the two ends. The CDR3 covers 15 residues. Looked up from germline, CDR1 is SGHRS and CDR2 is YFSETQ. This clone has only a few counts. This was the immunoSEQ v3 assay. The table came from immunoSEQ multiplex PCR; TCRdb's copy has only in-frame clones and leaves some out. The sample includes thousands of clones, roughly 70% of them seen just once.

The specimen was tumor tissue, collected at baseline. This clonotype was obtained from a person aged 25-80 years with non-small cell lung cancer. The chain is built from TRBV5-1 and TRBJ1-3, with D possibly TRBD1 on 6 matching bases. Here the CDR3 reads CASSLATGTGNTIYF. As DNA, the CDR3 is TGCGCCAGCAGCTTGGCAACAGGGACAGGAAACACCATATATTTT.